This T cell receptor beta chain was sequenced for a study of T cell responses to AZD1222 COVID-19 vaccine. Study observations and caveats: AZD1222 recipients seropositive at baseline numbered only 5 to 7. The study reported that nearly half of spike-specific TCRs target unmutated variant regions. Scientists sampled the repertoires only once the peak T cell response had passed.

The CDR3 extends over 15 amino acids. The V gene end was trimmed by 3 bases and the J gene end by 7 bases; junction bases not matched to a gene: 5. Germline values: CDR1 SGHTA, CDR2 FQGNSA. On this clone itself: The target antigen is unknown.

Data came from immunoSEQ multiplex PCR; TCRdb stores just in-frame clones and leaves some out. The sample shows tens of thousands of clones, about 93% of them seen only once. Sequences were derived from peripheral blood, sampled on day 0 of MenACWY control vaccination. The chain employs TRBV7-2 and TRBJ1-5; TRBD1 aligns across 11 bases. This clonotype was obtained from an adult in good health. The CDR3 reads CASSFWTGGGQPQHF. DNA of the CDR3: TGTGCCAGCAGCTTCTGGACAGGGGGCGGGCAGCCCCAGCATTTT.